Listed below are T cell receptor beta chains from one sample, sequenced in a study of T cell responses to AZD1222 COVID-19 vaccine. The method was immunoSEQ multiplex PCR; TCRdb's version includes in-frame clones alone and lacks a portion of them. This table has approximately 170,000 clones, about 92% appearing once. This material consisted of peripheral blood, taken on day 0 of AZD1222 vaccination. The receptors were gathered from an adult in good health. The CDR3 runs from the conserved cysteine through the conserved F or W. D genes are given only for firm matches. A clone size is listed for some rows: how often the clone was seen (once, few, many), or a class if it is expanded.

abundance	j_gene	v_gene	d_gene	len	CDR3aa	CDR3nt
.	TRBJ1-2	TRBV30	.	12	CAWSVPRVGYTF	TGTGCCTGGAGTGTACCCAGGGTGGGCTACACCTTC
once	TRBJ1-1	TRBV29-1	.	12	CSVGPVNTEAFF	TGCAGCGTGGGGCCAGTGAACACTGAAGCTTTCTTT
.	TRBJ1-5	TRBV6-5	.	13	CASSSQGNQPQHF	TGTGCCAGCAGTTCCCAGGGCAATCAGCCCCAGCATTTT
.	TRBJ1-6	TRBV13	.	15	CASSVRRGDRSPLHF	TGTGCCAGCAGCGTGCGAAGGGGGGATCGTTCACCCCTCCACTTT
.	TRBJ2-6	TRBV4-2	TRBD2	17	CASSQGLAHSGANVLTF	TGTGCCAGCAGCCAGGGACTAGCCCACTCTGGGGCCAACGTCCTGACTTTC
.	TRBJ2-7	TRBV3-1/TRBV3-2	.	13	CASSQLQGTEQYF	TGTGCCAGCAGCCAACTACAGGGAACCGAGCAGTACTTC
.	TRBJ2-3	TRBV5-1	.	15	CASSLERSYTDTQYF	TGCGCCAGCAGCTTGGAAAGGTCTTACACAGATACGCAGTATTTT
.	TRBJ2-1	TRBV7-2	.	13	CASSAYIAVEQFF	TGTGCCAGCAGCGCTTATATAGCGGTTGAGCAGTTCTTC
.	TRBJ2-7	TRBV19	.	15	CASSILGTSGYEQYF	TGTGCCAGTAGTATTCTTGGTACCAGCGGGTACGAGCAGTACTTC
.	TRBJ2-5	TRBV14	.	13	CASSQGLPGTQYF	TGTGCCAGCAGCCAAGGCCTACCGGGGACCCAGTACTTC
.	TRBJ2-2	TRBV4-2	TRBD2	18	CASSQRTSGGTNTGELFF	TGTGCCAGCAGCCAAAGGACTAGCGGGGGGACGAACACCGGGGAGCTGTTTTTT
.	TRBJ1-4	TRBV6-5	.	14	CASSSQGFNEKLFF	TGTGCCAGCAGTTCCCAAGGGTTTAATGAAAAACTGTTTTTT
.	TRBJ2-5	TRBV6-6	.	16	CASSPTIIVIGKTQYF	TGTGCCAGCAGCCCGACTATAATTGTGATCGGGAAGACCCAGTACTTC
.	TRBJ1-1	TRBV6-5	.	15	CASSFHGLPDTEAFF	TGTGCCAGCAGTTTCCATGGCCTCCCTGACACTGAAGCTTTCTTT
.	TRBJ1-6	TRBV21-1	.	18	CASSRGLSPGQGNSPLHF	TGTGCCAGCAGCAGAGGACTCTCGCCGGGACAGGGAAATTCACCCCTCCACTTT
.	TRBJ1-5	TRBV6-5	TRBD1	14	CASRGTGVAQPQHF	TGTGCCAGCAGAGGGACAGGGGTGGCTCAGCCCCAGCATTTT
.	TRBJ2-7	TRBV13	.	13	CASSSGQGVEQYF	TGTGCCAGCAGCTCGGGGCAGGGAGTCGAGCAGTACTTC
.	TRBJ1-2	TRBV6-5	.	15	CASSYSGGLGYGYTF	TGTGCCAGCAGTTACTCTGGGGGCCTGGGCTATGGCTACACCTTC
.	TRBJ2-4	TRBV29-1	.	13	CSVVVPPKNIQYF	TGCAGCGTTGTTGTGCCTCCAAAAAACATTCAGTACTTC
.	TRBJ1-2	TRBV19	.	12	CASSIASYGYTF	TGTGCCAGTAGTATTGCCAGCTATGGCTACACCTTC
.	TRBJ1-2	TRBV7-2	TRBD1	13	CASSPQGDYGYTF	TGTGCCAGCAGTCCGCAGGGGGATTACGGCTACACCTTC
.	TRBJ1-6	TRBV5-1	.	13	CASSSNYNSPLHF	TGCGCCAGCAGCTCTAATTATAATTCACCCCTCCACTTT
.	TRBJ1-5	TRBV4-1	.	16	CASSLTGTTSNQPQHF	TGCGCCAGCAGCCTAACAGGGACTACTAGCAATCAGCCCCAGCATTTT
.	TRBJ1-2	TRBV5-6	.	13	CASSFGGGDGYTF	TGTGCCAGCAGCTTTGGGGGAGGGGATGGCTACACCTTC
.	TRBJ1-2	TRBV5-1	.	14	CASSLARGNYGYTF	TGCGCCAGCAGCTTGGCTCGGGGGAACTATGGCTACACCTTC
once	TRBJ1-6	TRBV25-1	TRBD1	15	CASSGPGQGNSPLHF	TGTGCCAGCAGTGGTCCGGGACAGGGGAATTCACCCCTCCACTTT
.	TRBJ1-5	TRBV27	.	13	CASSFGVNQPQHF	TGTGCCAGCAGTTTCGGAGTCAATCAGCCCCAGCATTTT
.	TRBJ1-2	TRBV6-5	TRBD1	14	CASSIGQGAEGYTF	TGTGCCAGCAGTATAGGACAGGGGGCCGAAGGCTACACCTTC
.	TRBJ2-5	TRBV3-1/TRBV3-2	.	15	CASSQDFGGPETQYF	TGTGCCAGCAGCCAAGATTTTGGGGGTCCAGAGACCCAGTACTTC
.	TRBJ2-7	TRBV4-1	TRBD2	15	CASSQDPTGGNEQYF	TGCGCCAGCAGCCAAGACCCCACGGGAGGGAACGAGCAGTACTTC
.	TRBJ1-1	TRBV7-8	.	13	CASSFLGTTEAFF	TGTGCCAGCAGCTTTCTGGGGACCACTGAAGCTTTCTTT
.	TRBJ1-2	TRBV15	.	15	CATSRDGSYNYGYTF	TGTGCCACCAGCAGAGATGGATCCTATAACTATGGCTACACCTTC
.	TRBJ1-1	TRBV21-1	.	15	CASSMPAFKGTEAFF	TGTGCCAGCAGCATGCCCGCTTTTAAGGGCACTGAAGCTTTCTTT
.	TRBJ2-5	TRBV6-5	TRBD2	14	CASRLAEPGETQYF	TGTGCCAGCAGACTAGCGGAACCCGGGGAGACCCAGTACTTC
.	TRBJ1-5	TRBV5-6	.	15	CASSFTATVNQPQHF	TGTGCCAGCAGCTTTACGGCGACCGTCAATCAGCCCCAGCATTTT
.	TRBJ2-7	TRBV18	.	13	CASSPREVDEQYF	TGTGCCAGCTCTCCCCGTGAGGTGGACGAGCAGTACTTC
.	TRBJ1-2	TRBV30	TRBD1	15	CAWNRDRGRWEGYTF	TGTGCCTGGAATAGGGACAGGGGTCGTTGGGAGGGCTACACCTTC
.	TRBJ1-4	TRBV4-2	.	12	CASKADNEKLFF	TGTGCCAGCAAGGCGGATAATGAAAAACTGTTTTTT
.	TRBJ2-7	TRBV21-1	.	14	CASSKGLLSYEQYF	TGTGCCAGCAGCAAGGGACTTTTATCCTACGAGCAGTACTTC
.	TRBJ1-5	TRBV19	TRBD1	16	CASSKTGGGNNQPQHF	TGTGCCAGTAGCAAGACAGGGGGCGGGAACAATCAGCCCCAGCATTTT
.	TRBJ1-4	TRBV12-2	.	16	CASRLSVAATNEKLFF	TGTGCAAGTCGCTTATCGGTAGCAGCAACTAATGAAAAACTGTTTTTT
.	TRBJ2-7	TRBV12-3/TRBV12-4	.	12	CASSLAHYEQYF	TGTGCCAGCAGTTTGGCCCACTACGAGCAGTACTTC
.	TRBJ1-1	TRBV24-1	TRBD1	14	CATRLTGANTEAFF	TGTGCCACCAGGTTGACAGGGGCTAACACTGAAGCTTTCTTT
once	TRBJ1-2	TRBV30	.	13	CAWRQAPLYGYTF	TGTGCCTGGAGACAGGCCCCTCTTTATGGCTACACCTTC